One and the same sample provided the 5 T cell receptor beta chains below, sequenced in a study of CD8+CD57+ T cells in acquired aplastic anemia. Genomic DNA served as template for TCR beta VDJ and CDR3 profiling. TCRdb redid the calling of the reads with MiXCR, one entry per CDR3 protein. The sample lists under 200,000 distinct CDR3 sequences; 50% to 75% were seen once. Sequenced input: sorted CD4+, CD8+, or CD8+CD57+ T cells (not recorded which) from PBMCs. The receptors here all came from a human donor with severe aplastic anemia or a healthy control (not recorded which).

The chain employs TRBV10-3 and TRBJ2-1; perhaps D is TRBD1 or TRBD2 (6 bases each). Germline lookup yields CDR1 ENHRY and CDR2 SYGVKD. Trimming left V 6 bases short and J 10 bases short, with 16 bases between. The CDR3 runs to 13 residues. CDR3 amino acids: CAIRDSPGVEQFF. CDR3 nucleotide sequence: TGTGCCATCAGGGACAGCCCGGGGGTCGAGCAGTTCTTC.

This sequence joins TRBV11-2 and TRBJ1-4, with D perhaps matching TRBD1 (6 bases). The CDR3 consists of 16 residues. Trimming pared 0 bases from V and 9 bases from J, leaving 17 bases between. CDR1 SGHAT and CDR2 FQNNGV come from the germline V gene. The CDR3 nucleotides are TGTGCCAGCAGCTTAGAAGCTAAGGTAACAGGGCAAAAACTGTTTTTT. Residues: CASSLEAKVTGQKLFF.

This chain links TRBV9 with TRBJ1-2; 7 nucleotides match TRBD1. The CDR3 extends over 13 amino acids. The ends lost 1 base at V and 6 bases at J; junction bases unmatched: 3. From germline, CDR1 is SGDLS and CDR2 YYNGEE. CDR3 amino acids: CASSVQGGNGYTF. CDR3 in DNA: TGTGCCAGCAGCGTACAGGGGGGGAATGGCTACACCTTC.

CDR3 sequence reads: CASSFPGTAYNEQFF. DNA of the CDR3: TGTGCCAGCAGCTTCCCGGGGACTGCCTACAATGAGCAGTTCTTC. The chain joins TRBV7-9 to TRBJ2-1, with D possibly matching TRBD2 (6 bases). In germline, CDR1 is SEHNR, CDR2 FQNEAQ (reference sequence). V was pared by 3 bases and J by 2 bases, with 11 bases between. There are 15 residues in the CDR3.

The gene calls are TRBV14 and TRBJ1-2; D perhaps matches TRBD1 (5 bases). Per the germline V gene, CDR1 is SGHDN and CDR2 is FVKESK. This CDR3 is built from 13 residues. V was shortened by 3 bases and J by 4 bases, with 9 bases between the two germline ends. The CDR3, as DNA: TGTGCCAGCAGCCAGGGACTGGGCTATGGCTACACCTTC. The encoded protein is CASSQGLGYGYTF.